A single sample is the source of the 2 T cell receptor beta chains below, sequenced in a study of blood T cell repertoires in COVID-19. The assay was immunoSEQ multiplex PCR, and TCRdb's table has in-frame clones only and misses some. This sample has over 250,000 clones, with around 84% found just once. Sequenced sample: PBMCs or T cells enriched from blood (not recorded which). These receptors were obtained from a man aged 30 to 39 with acute COVID-19.

The chain couples TRBV6-2 or TRBV6-3 to TRBJ2-2; TRBD2 matches 10 bases. V lost 2 bases and J lost 4; bases outside the gene matches: 10. CDR3 length: 18 amino acids. Germline-derived CDR1 and CDR2 are MNHEY and SVGEGT. The CDR3 protein is CASSYDLSAGGSTGELFF. For the CDR3, the DNA is TGTGCCAGCAGTTACGACCTTTCAGCGGGAGGGAGCACCGGGGAGCTGTTTTTT.

The chain links TRBV7-2 to TRBJ2-1; 9 bases match TRBD2. V lost 5 bases to trimming and J lost 14 bases; unmatched junction nucleotides: 13. The CDR3 consists of 14 residues. Germline lookup yields CDR1 SGHTA and CDR2 FQGNSA. The CDR3 coding sequence is TGTGCCAGCAGCCCAGGGACTAGCCGGGCGAGTAAGTTCTTC. Protein sequence: CASSPGTSRASKFF.